Shown below are 12 T cell receptor beta chains from a single sample sequenced in a study of liver allograft versus peripheral blood T cells (dated by TCRdb to the early 2020s). Regarding the research as a whole: T cell receptor repertoires present within transplanted livers were compared with repertoires in the peripheral blood of liver transplant recipients.

Sequencing took place on an Illumina MiSeq. TCRdb trimmed the raw reads at Q25, called clones with MiXCR and kept productive beta chains. Each entry merges the rows of one CDR3 protein and shows their most common DNA and genes. The sample records about 6,500 distinct CDR3 sequences, approximately 18% of which are singletons. The top ten hold over 50% of the sample. These receptors were taken from a human patient who had a liver transplant. Some T cells may originate with the graft donor following a transplant.

The J gene is TRBJ2-1, the V gene TRBV20-1, with 10 bases matching TRBD2. Germline CDR1 reads DFQATT; CDR2 reads SNEGSKA (reference sequence). V dropped 5 bases and J dropped 6; count of bases not matched to a gene: 7. This CDR3 region has 14 residues. CDR3 bases: TGCAGTGCTTCGATACAGCGGGGGGGCAATGAGCAGTTCTTC. Translation gives CSASIQRGGNEQFF.

This clonotype has ten or more counts. The rearrangement joins TRBV27 to TRBJ2-3; D is undetermined. Germline CDR1 is MNHEY and CDR2 is SMNVEV (reference sequence). V gave up 2 bases and J gave up 4 bases, with 10 bases separating them. The CDR3 loop spans 14 amino acids. The DNA of the CDR3 is TGTGCCAGCAGTTTAAGGCAGAAACCAGATACGCAGTATTTT. Amino acids: CASSLRQKPDTQYF.

This clonotype has only a few counts. The chain links TRBV20-1 to TRBJ2-7; TRBD1 matches 7 bases. Germline-derived CDR1 and CDR2 are DFQATT and SNEGSKA (reference sequence). Germline trimming cut 5 bases from V and 1 base from J; bases unmatched to any gene: 5. This CDR3 region has 13 residues. The CDR3 reads CSALRGRSYEQYF. CDR3 DNA: TGCAGTGCTCTTAGGGGGCGGTCCTACGAGCAGTACTTC.

This clonotype came up a few times. CDR3 residues: CASSYSNRGIRDTQYF. The CDR3 DNA follows: TGTGCCAGCAGTTACTCAAATAGGGGGATTAGAGATACGCAGTATTTT. The chain is built from TRBV6-2 or TRBV6-3 and TRBJ2-3; a possible D gene is TRBD1 (6 bases). Per the germline V gene, CDR1 is MNHEY and CDR2 is SVGEGT. The CDR3 is 16 amino acids. V lost 0 bases and J 5 bases, leaving 15 bases between the germline ends.

This clonotype was recorded many times. The chain recombines TRBV6-5 with TRBJ1-4, with 7 bases identical to TRBD1. The CDR3 consists of 16 residues. V lost 4 bases to trimming and J lost 5 bases; unmatched junction nucleotides: 10. Germline CDR1 is MNHEY and CDR2 is SVGAGI. The CDR3 sequence: CASSFLWDSRNEKLFF. The DNA of the CDR3 is TGTGCCAGCAGTTTCTTATGGGACAGCCGAAATGAAAAACTGTTTTTT.

By its share, this clonotype is medium-sized. The V and J genes are TRBV13 and TRBJ2-3; D may match TRBD1 or TRBD2 (5 bases each). In germline, CDR1 is PRHDT, CDR2 FYEKMQ (reference sequence). Deletions cut 5 bases from V and 5 bases from J, with 17 bases between. This CDR3 is built from 15 residues. CDR3 DNA: TGTGCCAGCAGCCGTAGGCCGGGGCAGGTAGATACGCAGTATTTT. Translated: CASSRRPGQVDTQYF. Full variable domain (outside the CDR3, taken from reference TRBV13 and TRBJ2-3): AAGVIQSPRHLIKEKRETATLKCYPIPRHDTVYWYQQGPGQDPQFLISFYEKMQSDKGSIPDRFSAQQFSDYHSELNMSSLELGDSALYFCASSRRPGQVDTQYFGPGTRLTVL.

This clonotype was observed at least ten times. This chain links TRBV5-4 with TRBJ2-3; 7 bases agree with TRBD1. The ends lost 2 bases at V and 1 base at J; junction bases unmatched: 7. Germline CDR1 reads SGHNT; CDR2 reads YYREEE (reference sequence). The CDR3 runs to 16 residues. CDR3 region: CASSFGATGRTDTQYF. CDR3 nucleotides: TGTGCCAGCAGCTTCGGGGCGACAGGGCGCACAGATACGCAGTATTTT.

This clonotype is termed medium-sized. This chain links TRBV10-3 with TRBJ2-6; D perhaps matches TRBD2 (5 bases). V lost 9 bases and J 0 bases, leaving 15 bases between the germline ends. This CDR3 region has 16 residues. The V gene's germline CDR1 is ENHRY and CDR2 SYGVKD. This CDR3 reads CAMRVTGSSGANVLTF. CDR3 DNA: TGTGCCATGAGGGTTACGGGCAGCTCTGGGGCCAACGTCCTGACTTTC.

This clonotype was detected a few times. This chain joins TRBV6-5 and TRBJ2-1; D uncertain. Trimming took off 6 bases at V and 12 bases at J, with 12 bases between the two ends. CDR1 and CDR2 from the germline V gene are MNHEY and SVGAGI. CDR3 length: 11 amino acids. The DNA for the CDR3 is TGTGCCAGCAGCCCACCCTCGTGGCAGTTCTTC. This gives the protein CASSPPSWQFF.

The rearrangement uses TRBV29-1 and TRBJ1-1; D is unclear. CDR1 is SQVTM, CDR2 ANQGSEA, per germline. V dropped 4 bases and J dropped 0 bases, with 12 bases sitting between them. This CDR3 comprises 14 residues. CDR3 amino acids: CSVVGSWVNTEAFF. DNA of the CDR3: TGCAGCGTTGTAGGATCATGGGTGAACACTGAAGCTTTCTTT.

The chain has TRBV10-3 and TRBJ2-7; 10 nucleotides align to TRBD1. The V gene's germline CDR1 is ENHRY and CDR2 SYGVKD. The CDR3 consists of 13 residues. Trimming cost V 7 bases and J 6 bases; bases outside gene matches: 6. The CDR3 sequence: CAITRQGAGEQYF. In nucleotides, the CDR3 is TGTGCCATCACCAGACAGGGGGCTGGCGAGCAGTACTTC.

The chain joins TRBV7-9 to TRBJ2-3; 11 nucleotides align to TRBD2. The CDR3 is 15 amino acids. Looked up from germline, CDR1 is SEHNR and CDR2 is FQNEAQ (reference sequence). The V and J ends lost 4 bases and 2 bases, in that order; junction bases with no gene match: 2. CDR3 sequence reads: CASSSSGGFTDTQYF. CDR3 DNA: TGTGCCAGCAGCTCTAGCGGGGGGTTCACAGATACGCAGTATTTT.